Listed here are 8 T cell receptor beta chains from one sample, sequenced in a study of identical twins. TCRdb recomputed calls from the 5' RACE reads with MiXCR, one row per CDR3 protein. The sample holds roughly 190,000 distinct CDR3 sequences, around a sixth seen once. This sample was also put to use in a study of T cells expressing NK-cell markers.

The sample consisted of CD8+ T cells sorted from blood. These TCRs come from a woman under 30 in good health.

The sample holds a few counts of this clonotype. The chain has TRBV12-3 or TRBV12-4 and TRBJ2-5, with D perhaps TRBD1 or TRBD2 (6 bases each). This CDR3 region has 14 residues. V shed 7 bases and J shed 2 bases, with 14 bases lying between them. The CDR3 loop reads CASNLRGLQETQYF. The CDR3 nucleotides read TGTGCCAGCAACCTACGGGGGCTTCAAGAGACCCAGTACTTC.

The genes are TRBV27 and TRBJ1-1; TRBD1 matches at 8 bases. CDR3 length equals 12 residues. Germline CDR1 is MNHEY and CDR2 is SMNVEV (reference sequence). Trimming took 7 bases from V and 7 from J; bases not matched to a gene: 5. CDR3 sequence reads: CASTPGQGEAFF. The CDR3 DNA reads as TGTGCCAGCACCCCAGGACAGGGTGAAGCTTTCTTT.

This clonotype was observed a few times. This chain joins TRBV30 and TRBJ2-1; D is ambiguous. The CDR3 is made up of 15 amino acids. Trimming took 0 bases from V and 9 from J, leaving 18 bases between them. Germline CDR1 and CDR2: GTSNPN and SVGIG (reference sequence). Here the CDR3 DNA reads TGTGCCTGGAGTGTGAGAGCCCCCGCGACGGGTGAGCAGTTCTTC. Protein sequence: CAWSVRAPATGEQFF.

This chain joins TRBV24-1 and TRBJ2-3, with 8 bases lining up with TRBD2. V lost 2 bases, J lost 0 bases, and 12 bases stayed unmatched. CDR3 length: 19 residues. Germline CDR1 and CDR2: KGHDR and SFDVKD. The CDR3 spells CATSDSDSGSGASTDTQYF. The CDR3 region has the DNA TGTGCCACCAGTGATTCCGACTCTGGTAGCGGGGCTAGCACAGATACGCAGTATTTT.

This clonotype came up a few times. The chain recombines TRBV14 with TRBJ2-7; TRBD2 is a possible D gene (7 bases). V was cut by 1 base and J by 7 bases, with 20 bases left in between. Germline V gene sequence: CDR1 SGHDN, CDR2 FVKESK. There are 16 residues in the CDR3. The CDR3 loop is CASSQGADSLGGEQYF. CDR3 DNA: TGTGCCAGCAGCCAAGGGGCGGACAGCCTGGGGGGGGAGCAGTACTTC.

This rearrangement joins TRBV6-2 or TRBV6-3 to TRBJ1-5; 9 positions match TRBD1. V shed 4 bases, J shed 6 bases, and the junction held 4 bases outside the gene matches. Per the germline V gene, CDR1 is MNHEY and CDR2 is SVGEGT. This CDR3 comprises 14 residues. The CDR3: CASSSGQGIQPQHF. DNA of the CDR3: TGTGCCAGCAGTTCCGGACAGGGGATTCAGCCCCAGCATTTT.

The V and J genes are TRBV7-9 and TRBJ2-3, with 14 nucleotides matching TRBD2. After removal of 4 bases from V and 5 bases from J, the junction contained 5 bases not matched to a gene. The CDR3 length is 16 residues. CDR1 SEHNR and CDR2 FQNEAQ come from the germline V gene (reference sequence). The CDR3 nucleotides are TGTGCCAGCAGCTGGGGACTAGCGGGGGAGGGAGATACGCAGTATTTT. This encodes CASSWGLAGEGDTQYF.

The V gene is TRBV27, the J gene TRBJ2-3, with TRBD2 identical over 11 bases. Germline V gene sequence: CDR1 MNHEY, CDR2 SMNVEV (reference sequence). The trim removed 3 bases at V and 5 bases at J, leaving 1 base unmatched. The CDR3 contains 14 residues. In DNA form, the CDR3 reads TGTGCCAGCAGTTTTGGACTAGCGGGAGATACGCAGTATTTT. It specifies CASSFGLAGDTQYF.